This TCR beta chain was obtained from a study of identical twins. Trimming shortened V by 6 bases and J by 1 base, and 15 bases separated the two germline ends. The CDR3 extends over 14 amino acids. Germline-derived CDR1 and CDR2 are DFQATT and SNEGSKA (reference sequence). TCRdb re-called the 5' RACE reads through MiXCR, storing one row per CDR3 protein. The sample includes some 900,000 distinct CDR3 sequences, over 9% of them seen just once. These data were also reused for a study on yellow fever vaccine responses in identical twins.

The sample taken for sequencing was PBMCs. The rearrangement links TRBV20-1 to TRBJ1-1, with D possibly being TRBD1 (5 bases). The TCR comes from a woman between 18 and 30 years old in good health. The CDR3 DNA reads as TGCAGTGCCCCGAGTGCAGGGAAGAACACTGAAGCTTTCTTT. It specifies CSAPSAGKNTEAFF.